The 21 T cell receptor beta chains presented below share a single source sample, sequenced in a study of identical twins. One entry per CDR3 protein results from TCRdb running MiXCR on the 5' RACE reads. The data contain 500,000 to 650,000 distinct CDR3 sequences, about 7% of them singletons. The sample was also linked to a second study, of yellow fever vaccine responses in identical twins.

What was sequenced was PBMCs. These TCRs come from a woman aged 18-35 years in good health.

This clonotype was picked up a small number of times. The chain has TRBV29-1 and TRBJ2-3; TRBD1 agrees at 10 bases. This CDR3 spans 18 amino acids. The germline V gene has CDR1 SQVTM and CDR2 ANQGSEA. V trimming: 4 bases; J trimming: 1 base; junction bases outside the gene matches: 14. CDR3 coding DNA: TGCAGCGTTGTGGGGGCGTTTTGGACAGGGGGAGGCACAGATACGCAGTATTTT. Amino acid sequence: CSVVGAFWTGGGTDTQYF.

This chain uses TRBV7-6 with TRBJ2-5, with 7 bases lining up with TRBD1. Germline V gives CDR1 SGHVS, CDR2 FNYEAQ. The CDR3 length is 19 residues. V shed 7 bases and J 0 bases; nucleotides not matched to a gene: 20. As DNA, the CDR3 is TGTGCCAGCACCCTGGGCCCCGGGACAGCGACCGTTTACCAAGAGACCCAGTACTTC. Residues: CASTLGPGTATVYQETQYF. Supplemented by reference TRBV7-6 and TRBJ2-5, the full variable domain reads GAGVSQSPRYKVTKRGQDVALRCDPISGHVSLYWYRQALGQGPEFLTYFNYEAQQDKSGLPNDRFSAERPEGSISTLTIQRTEQRDSAMYRCASTLGPGTATVYQETQYFGPGTRLLVL.

The genes are TRBV14 and TRBJ1-3; unclear D gene. Per germline, CDR1 SGHDN and CDR2 FVKESK. The germline V and J ends were trimmed by 0 bases and 7 bases, with 7 bases remaining between them. This CDR3 has 13 residues. In nucleotides, the CDR3 is TGTGCCAGCAGCCAAGACGTGGGGAACACCATATATTTT. This sequence encodes CASSQDVGNTIYF.

The genes are TRBV5-5 and TRBJ2-7; no clear D gene. V was trimmed by 2 bases and J by 1 base, leaving 10 bases between them. The CDR3 has 14 amino acids. Germline lookup yields CDR1 SGHKS and CDR2 YYEKEE (reference sequence). Here the CDR3 DNA reads TGTGCCAGCAGCTTATGGGAAGGTTCCTACGAGCAGTACTTC. Its protein is CASSLWEGSYEQYF.

J is TRBJ1-6 and V is TRBV7-6; no reliable D call. Trimming cost V 6 bases and J 5 bases, with 11 bases left between them. Germline CDR1 is SGHVS and CDR2 is FNYEAQ. This CDR3 is built from 14 residues. The CDR3 DNA reads TGTGCCAGCAGTTCGGCCGCACATAATTCACCCCTCCACTTT. The encoded protein is CASSSAAHNSPLHF.

There are many counts of this clonotype. The chain couples TRBV20-1 to TRBJ1-1, with D perhaps matching TRBD1 (5 bases). V was trimmed by 7 bases and J by 6 bases, leaving 15 bases between them. Germline CDR1 DFQATT, CDR2 SNEGSKA (reference sequence). This CDR3 spans 12 amino acids. DNA of the CDR3: TGCAGTGTCAGGGTGGGCAGCTCTGAAGCTTTCTTT. Translation gives CSVRVGSSEAFF.

This clonotype appeared a few times. The CDR3 coding sequence is TGTGCCAGCAGGGAGGGACAGGAGGTAGTCTACGAGCAGTACTTC. Its translation is CASREGQEVVYEQYF. The chain joins TRBV5-5 to TRBJ2-7, with TRBD1 matching 8 bases. Germline lookup yields CDR1 SGHKS and CDR2 YYEKEE (reference sequence). V was clipped by 5 bases and J by 3 bases; unmatched bases: 10. The CDR3 runs 15 residues.

This clonotype has only a few counts. The V and J genes are TRBV12-3 or TRBV12-4 and TRBJ1-3, with 7 bases aligning to TRBD1. The CDR3 is made up of 15 amino acids. V was clipped by 5 bases and J by 7 bases; unmatched bases: 11. The CDR3 loop is CASSEGATPWNTIYF. The DNA of the CDR3 is TGTGCCAGCAGTGAGGGGGCCACCCCTTGGAACACCATATATTTT.

The chain uses TRBV12-3 or TRBV12-4 and TRBJ2-2; TRBD2 matches 7 bases. This CDR3 spans 19 amino acids. The V gene end was trimmed by 3 bases and the J gene end by 4 bases; junction bases not matched to a gene: 17. The CDR3: CASSFTSRWWEGATGELFF. Here the CDR3 DNA reads TGTGCCAGCAGTTTCACCTCAAGATGGTGGGAGGGTGCCACCGGGGAGCTGTTTTTT.

This clonotype was observed a few times. This sequence joins TRBV7-3 and TRBJ2-2; weak D call: TRBD2 (5 bases). The CDR3 extends over 16 amino acids. Germline V gene sequence: CDR1 SGHTA, CDR2 FQGTGA. Trimming removed 6 bases from V and 0 bases from J, with 14 bases in between. CDR3 residues: CASSLEAAPNTGELFF. The CDR3 DNA is TGTGCCAGCAGTTTGGAGGCAGCTCCGAACACCGGGGAGCTGTTTTTT.

The chain couples TRBV28 to TRBJ2-5; tentative D call: TRBD1 (6 bases). CDR3 size: 15 residues. V was trimmed by 6 bases and J by 7 bases, leaving 21 bases between them. Looked up from germline, CDR1 is MDHEN and CDR2 is SYDVKM. The chain's CDR3 is CASSSPGAGGGTQYF. The CDR3 bases are TGTGCCAGCAGCTCACCAGGGGCGGGTGGAGGGACCCAGTACTTC.

This clonotype came up many times. This chain uses TRBV11-2 with TRBJ2-7; D not resolved. The CDR3 is 11 residues long. Germline V gene data show CDR1 as SGHAT and CDR2 as FQNNGV. The V and J ends lost 5 bases and 5 bases respectively, with 7 bases between them. This CDR3 is CASSHSDEQYV. The CDR3 nucleotides are TGTGCCAGCAGCCATTCCGACGAGCAGTACGTC.

This clonotype was found many times. The chain is built from TRBV5-1 and TRBJ1-4, with D possibly matching TRBD1 (5 bases). Germline lookup yields CDR1 SGHRS and CDR2 YFSETQ. The CDR3 consists of 16 residues. V gave up 4 bases and J gave up 2 bases, with 15 bases separating them. Here the CDR3 DNA reads TGCGCCAGCAGCCCCGGGACCCGGGATACTAATGAAAAACTGTTTTTT. Encoded protein: CASSPGTRDTNEKLFF.

As to this clonotype: It is unclear where the CDR3 begins or ends on the DNA, so no DNA is shown, and the CDR3 is as TCRdb lists it. The CDR3 spells CASSFYICSDGGVSTEAFF. The rearrangement uses TRBV11-2 and TRBJ1-1; TRBD1 is taken as the D call from the table, unchecked against the DNA. Germline-derived CDR1 and CDR2 are SGHAT and FQNNGV. Inclusive of both ends, the CDR3 amounts to 19 amino acids.

This clonotype has only a few counts. The rearrangement links TRBV7-2 to TRBJ2-1; D perhaps matches TRBD2 (6 bases). Germline CDR1 and CDR2: SGHTA and FQGNSA. V was trimmed by 2 bases and J by 8 bases, leaving 16 bases between them. The CDR3 contains 15 residues. In nucleotides, the CDR3 is TGTGCCAGCAGCTTACTAGCGCTCTCCCCCTATGAGCAGTTCTTC. It translates to CASSLLALSPYEQFF.

This clonotype has just a few counts. The chain has TRBV4-1 and TRBJ2-3; D call uncertain. The CDR3 length is 12 residues. V lost 3 bases, J lost 8 bases, and 9 bases lay in between. Germline V gives CDR1 MGHRA, CDR2 YSYEKL. This chain's CDR3 is CASSHGTGTQYF. In DNA form, the CDR3 reads TGCGCCAGCAGCCACGGCACTGGTACGCAGTATTTT.

The table lists this clonotype with many counts. The chain recombines TRBV3-1 with TRBJ2-1; no clear D gene. This CDR3 comprises 14 residues. Per the germline V gene, CDR1 is LGHDT and CDR2 is YNNKEL (reference sequence). V was pared by 0 bases and J by 7 bases, with 10 bases between. The CDR3 here is CASSQDSLTNEQFF. CDR3 in DNA: TGTGCCAGCAGCCAAGATAGTTTGACGAATGAGCAGTTCTTC.

This clonotype was detected many times. This chain uses TRBV25-1 with TRBJ1-1; D is possibly TRBD1 (6 bases). There are 14 residues in the CDR3. V dropped 4 bases and J dropped 4 bases, with 13 bases sitting between them. Germline V gene lookup returns CDR1 MGHDK and CDR2 SYGVNS. The CDR3 spells CASSGTGIGTEAFF. CDR3 DNA: TGTGCCAGCAGTGGTACAGGGATCGGCACTGAAGCTTTCTTT.

The V and J genes are TRBV12-3 or TRBV12-4 and TRBJ1-1; D is possibly TRBD1 (6 bases). The CDR3 contains 15 residues. V lost 3 bases to trimming and J lost 2 bases, with 13 bases between them. The CDR3 DNA reads as TGTGCCAGCAGTTTTGGGGGGGGCGATAACACTGAAGCTTTCTTT. It is translated as CASSFGGGDNTEAFF.

This clonotype was detected a few times. The rearrangement links TRBV5-1 to TRBJ1-4; the D gene is possibly TRBD1 (6 bases). This CDR3 has 13 residues. Germline values: CDR1 SGHRS, CDR2 YFSETQ. Trimming removed 4 bases at V and 5 bases at J, with 9 bases between. CDR3 sequence reads: CASSAQGNEKLFF. In DNA, the CDR3 is TGCGCCAGCAGCGCACAGGGAAATGAAAAACTGTTTTTT. The whole variable domain, remainder taken from reference TRBV5-1 and TRBJ1-4, is KAGVTQTPRYLIKTRGQQVTLSCSPISGHRSVSWYQQTPGQGLQFLFEYFSETQRNKGNFPGRFSGRQFSNSRSEMNVSTLELGDSALYLCASSAQGNEKLFFGSGTQLSVL.

This clonotype occurred a few times. The CDR3 sequence is CATSRNAGEPGEKLFF. As DNA, the CDR3 is TGTGCCACCAGCCGTAACGCAGGGGAACCGGGTGAAAAACTGTTTTTT. This chain uses TRBV15 with TRBJ1-4; D might be TRBD1 (6 bases). Germline loops: CDR1 LNHNV, CDR2 YYDKDF (reference sequence). Trimming took 5 bases from V and 7 from J, leaving 20 bases between them. The length of the CDR3 is 16 residues.